This is a list of T cell receptor beta chains from one sample in a study of sequential checkpoint blockade in melanoma. Clones were read by immunoSEQ multiplex PCR, and TCRdb kept only the in-frame ones, dropping some. The sample lists roughly 31,000 clones; 65% to 90% were seen once. The sequences come from CD8+ T cells sorted from blood (inferred from file names), collected from a patient given nivolumab and ipilimumab in sequence. The receptors derive from a human donor with melanoma. Each CDR3 is given with its conserved first and last residue. A D gene is named only where the DNA matches it firmly. The listing skips clone size in some rows; elsewhere it reads once, few, many or a size class.

d_gene: -
len: 13
v_gene: TRBV6-1
j_gene: TRBJ1-1
abundance: -
CDR3nt: TGTGCCAGCTCGTCCTCGCCGGGCACTGAAGCTTTCTTT
CDR3aa: CASSSSPGTEAFF

d_gene: -
len: 12
v_gene: TRBV7-9
j_gene: TRBJ2-5
abundance: -
CDR3nt: TGTGCCAGCGCGGAATTTCAAGAGACCCAGTACTTC
CDR3aa: CASAEFQETQYF

d_gene: -
len: 15
v_gene: TRBV6-5
j_gene: TRBJ2-2
abundance: -
CDR3nt: TGTGCCAGCAGTTACTTGGACAGTTACACCGGGGAGCTGTTTTTT
CDR3aa: CASSYLDSYTGELFF

d_gene: TRBD1
len: 18
v_gene: TRBV5-1
j_gene: TRBJ2-6
abundance: once
CDR3nt: TGCGCCAGCAGCCTCCAGACAGGGGGTACCTCTGGGGCCAACGTCCTGACTTTC
CDR3aa: CASSLQTGGTSGANVLTF

d_gene: TRBD1
len: 14
v_gene: TRBV5-1
j_gene: TRBJ2-7
abundance: once
CDR3nt: TGCGCCAGCAGCTCCCGGGACAGGGGCTACGAGCAGTACTTC
CDR3aa: CASSSRDRGYEQYF

d_gene: TRBD2
len: 16
v_gene: TRBV4-3
j_gene: TRBJ2-3
abundance: -
CDR3nt: TGCGCCAGCAGCCCTCTCCTAGCGGGAGGGGTAGATACGCAGTATTTT
CDR3aa: CASSPLLAGGVDTQYF

d_gene: TRBD1
len: 16
v_gene: TRBV2
j_gene: TRBJ2-7
abundance: -
CDR3nt: TGTGCCAGCAGTCCACCCCGCGCAGGGGGTCGCGACGAGCAGTACTTC
CDR3aa: CASSPPRAGGRDEQYF

d_gene: TRBD2
len: 16
v_gene: TRBV10-3
j_gene: TRBJ2-3
abundance: -
CDR3nt: TGTGCCATCAGTGGGGGAACTAGCGGGATTGCAGATACGCAGTATTTT
CDR3aa: CAISGGTSGIADTQYF

d_gene: -
len: 15
v_gene: TRBV9
j_gene: TRBJ1-4
abundance: -
CDR3nt: TGTGCCAGCAGCCGGGGGACGGGAGCGGGTGAAAAACTGTTTTTT
CDR3aa: CASSRGTGAGEKLFF

d_gene: TRBD1
len: 14
v_gene: TRBV6-1
j_gene: TRBJ2-7
abundance: once
CDR3nt: TGTGCCAGCAGCGGACAGGGGGCTTCCTACGAGCAGTACTTC
CDR3aa: CASSGQGASYEQYF

d_gene: TRBD1
len: 14
v_gene: TRBV7-9
j_gene: TRBJ2-3
abundance: -
CDR3nt: TGTGCCAGCAGCTCCGACAGGGCCACAGATACGCAGTATTTT
CDR3aa: CASSSDRATDTQYF

d_gene: TRBD2
len: 14
v_gene: TRBV25-1
j_gene: TRBJ2-5
abundance: -
CDR3nt: TGTGCCAGCAGTGACGCTTCCCGGGAGGGGACCCAGTACTTC
CDR3aa: CASSDASREGTQYF

d_gene: TRBD1
len: 14
v_gene: TRBV27
j_gene: TRBJ2-7
abundance: -
CDR3nt: TGTGCCAGCAGTTTGAGGGGGCTTTTCTACGAGCAGTACTTC
CDR3aa: CASSLRGLFYEQYF

d_gene: -
len: 15
v_gene: TRBV7-9
j_gene: TRBJ1-3
abundance: -
CDR3nt: TGTGCCAGCAGCTCCCCCCGCGGCTCTGGAAACACCATATATTTT
CDR3aa: CASSSPRGSGNTIYF

d_gene: -
len: 16
v_gene: TRBV19
j_gene: TRBJ2-7
abundance: -
CDR3nt: TGTGCCAGTAGTACCCCCCTCTGGGCAGGGGTCCACGAGCAGTACTTC
CDR3aa: CASSTPLWAGVHEQYF

d_gene: TRBD1
len: 14
v_gene: TRBV28
j_gene: TRBJ1-5
abundance: -
CDR3nt: TGTGCCAGCAGTTCGGGACAGCACAATCAGCCCCAGCATTTT
CDR3aa: CASSSGQHNQPQHF

d_gene: TRBD1
len: 17
v_gene: TRBV28
j_gene: TRBJ2-1
abundance: -
CDR3nt: TGTGCCAGCAGCCTACCCACACAGGGGGGTTCCTACAATGAGCAGTTCTTC
CDR3aa: CASSLPTQGGSYNEQFF

d_gene: TRBD1
len: 14
v_gene: TRBV28
j_gene: TRBJ2-5
abundance: -
CDR3nt: TGTGCCAGCAGTTTAGACAGGGGTCAAGAGACCCAGTACTTC
CDR3aa: CASSLDRGQETQYF

d_gene: -
len: 19
v_gene: TRBV10-3
j_gene: TRBJ2-7
abundance: -
CDR3nt: TGTGCCATCAGTGAGCCGACGAAACCGGGGGGCCGAAGCTCCTACGAGCAGTACTTC
CDR3aa: CAISEPTKPGGRSSYEQYF

d_gene: TRBD2
len: 18
v_gene: TRBV23-1
j_gene: TRBJ2-5
abundance: -
CDR3nt: TGCGCCAGCAGTCAATTCCGGGGAAGCGGGAGGGCCCGAGAGACCCAGTACTTC
CDR3aa: CASSQFRGSGRARETQYF

d_gene: -
len: 17
v_gene: TRBV7-9
j_gene: TRBJ1-2
abundance: -
CDR3nt: TGTGCCAGCAGCCATCTAGGAGAGGGCTTAGAACTCTATGGCTACACCTTC
CDR3aa: CASSHLGEGLELYGYTF

d_gene: -
len: 11
v_gene: TRBV27
j_gene: TRBJ1-2
abundance: -
CDR3nt: TGTGCCAGCAGTCCGGGGATCGGCTACACCTTC
CDR3aa: CASSPGIGYTF

d_gene: -
len: 13
v_gene: TRBV15
j_gene: TRBJ1-1
abundance: -
CDR3nt: TGTGCCACCACCGACAGGCGGAACACTGAAGCTTTCTTT
CDR3aa: CATTDRRNTEAFF

d_gene: -
len: 14
v_gene: TRBV7-9
j_gene: TRBJ2-1
abundance: -
CDR3nt: TGTGCCAGCAGCCCTCCTCTTTCGCCCCAGGAGCAGTTCTTC
CDR3aa: CASSPPLSPQEQFF

d_gene: TRBD1
len: 14
v_gene: TRBV4-1
j_gene: TRBJ2-7
abundance: -
CDR3nt: TGCGCCAGCAGCCGACGGACAGGGGGCTACGAGCAGTACTTC
CDR3aa: CASSRRTGGYEQYF

d_gene: TRBD2
len: 13
v_gene: TRBV9
j_gene: TRBJ2-1
abundance: few
CDR3nt: TGTGCCAGCAGCGTGACTAGCGGGCATGAGCAGTTCTTC
CDR3aa: CASSVTSGHEQFF

d_gene: -
len: 18
v_gene: TRBV4-3
j_gene: TRBJ2-3
abundance: -
CDR3nt: TGCGCCAGCAGCCAAAGGGGCTTTTCTGGGAGGACCACAGATACGCAGTATTTT
CDR3aa: CASSQRGFSGRTTDTQYF

d_gene: -
len: 14
v_gene: TRBV11-2
j_gene: TRBJ1-1
abundance: -
CDR3nt: TGTGCCAGCAGCTGGGGGGGGTTGGAGACTGAAGCTTTCTTT
CDR3aa: CASSWGGLETEAFF

d_gene: TRBD2
len: 16
v_gene: TRBV18
j_gene: TRBJ2-3
abundance: -
CDR3nt: TGTGCCAGCTCACGACTAGCGGGGGGGCGCACAGATACGCAGTATTTT
CDR3aa: CASSRLAGGRTDTQYF

d_gene: -
len: 16
v_gene: TRBV7-6
j_gene: TRBJ1-4
abundance: -
CDR3nt: TGTGCCAGCAGCTTAAGTGCGGGACCAACTAATGAAAAACTGTTTTTT
CDR3aa: CASSLSAGPTNEKLFF

d_gene: TRBD1
len: 14
v_gene: TRBV6-6
j_gene: TRBJ2-7
abundance: -
CDR3nt: TGTGCCAGCAGAGCTCGGACAGGCTGGTACGAGCAGTACTTC
CDR3aa: CASRARTGWYEQYF

d_gene: -
len: 14
v_gene: TRBV4-3
j_gene: TRBJ2-7
abundance: -
CDR3nt: TGCGCCAGCAGCCAAGATCCGGGAATGGACGAGCAGTACTTC
CDR3aa: CASSQDPGMDEQYF

d_gene: TRBD1
len: 13
v_gene: TRBV7-8
j_gene: TRBJ2-7
abundance: medium-sized
CDR3nt: TGTGCCAGCAGCTCCACAGGGGGGTACGAGCAGTACTTC
CDR3aa: CASSSTGGYEQYF

d_gene: TRBD2
len: 15
v_gene: TRBV5-1
j_gene: TRBJ2-7
abundance: -
CDR3nt: TGCGCCAGCAGCTTGTTGGCTAGCGGGAGCTACGAGCAGTACTTC
CDR3aa: CASSLLASGSYEQYF

d_gene: TRBD1
len: 12
v_gene: TRBV29-1
j_gene: TRBJ1-2
abundance: -
CDR3nt: TGCAGCACCCGGGACAGCTTATGGGGCTACACCTTC
CDR3aa: CSTRDSLWGYTF

d_gene: -
len: 14
v_gene: TRBV4-1
j_gene: TRBJ1-3
abundance: -
CDR3nt: TGCGCCAGCAGCCCTGGTCCGGGTGGAAACACCATATATTTT
CDR3aa: CASSPGPGGNTIYF

d_gene: -
len: 14
v_gene: TRBV28
j_gene: TRBJ2-7
abundance: -
CDR3nt: TGTGCCAGCAGTCCGCGGAGGAGCTCCTACGAGCAGTACTTC
CDR3aa: CASSPRRSSYEQYF